One sample yielded the 13 T cell receptor beta chains listed below, sequenced in a study of T cells in Graves' hyperthyroidism and ophthalmopathy. Amplified TCR beta CDR3 regions derived from RNA transcripts. The study used the HTBI primer set for a first-round RT-PCR of the TCR CDR3. TCRdb re-called the multiplex PCR reads through MiXCR, storing one row per CDR3 protein. Counted here are roughly 700,000 distinct CDR3 sequences, around 15% occurring once; the ten biggest clones make up around a sixth. What was sequenced was blood. These receptor sequences come from a man aged 50 to 59 with Graves' hyperthyroidism.

This clonotype was detected a few times. The genes are TRBV28 and TRBJ2-3; D is unclear. The germline CDR1 and CDR2 sequences are MDHEN and SYDVKM. This CDR3 region has 15 residues. V was trimmed by 3 bases and J by 5 bases, leaving 15 bases between them. CDR3 region: CASSFPARFRDTQYF. In DNA, the CDR3 is TGTGCCAGCAGTTTTCCTGCTCGGTTTCGAGATACGCAGTATTTT.

This chain joins TRBV3-1 and TRBJ1-4; TRBD1 matches at 7 bases. This CDR3 has 16 amino acids. V shed 2 bases, J shed 0 bases, and the junction held 3 bases outside the gene matches. CDR1 LGHDT and CDR2 YNNKEL come from the germline V gene (reference sequence). The CDR3: CASSQPGGATNEKLFF. The DNA of the CDR3 is TGTGCCAGCAGCCAACCAGGGGGGGCAACTAATGAAAAACTGTTTTTT.

The J gene is TRBJ2-1, the V gene TRBV30; D is possibly TRBD1 (6 bases). Trimming stripped 3 bases from V and 2 bases from J, with 11 bases between. The CDR3 consists of 14 residues. Germline loops: CDR1 GTSNPN, CDR2 SVGIG (reference sequence). Here the CDR3 DNA reads TGTGCCTGGAGGAAAGGGGGACCCTACAATGAGCAGTTCTTC. It yields the protein CAWRKGGPYNEQFF.

This clonotype was observed a handful of times. The chain couples TRBV27 to TRBJ2-7; the D gene could be TRBD1 or TRBD2 (5 bases each). The V gene lost 5 bases and the J gene lost 2 bases, with 13 bases spanning the gap. CDR1 and CDR2 from the germline V gene are MNHEY and SMNVEV (reference sequence). This CDR3 contains 14 residues. The CDR3 region has the DNA TGTGCCAGCAGTCTCCGGGACCCAACCTACGAGCAGTACTTC. Encoded protein: CASSLRDPTYEQYF.

This clonotype showed up many times. The rearrangement joins TRBV2 to TRBJ2-7; 9 nucleotides agree with TRBD2. After removal of 4 bases from V and 0 bases from J, the junction contained 10 bases not matched to a gene. Germline V gene data show CDR1 as SNHLY and CDR2 as FYNNEI. This CDR3 has 17 residues. The CDR3 is CASSVIAGGPFSYEQYF. The CDR3 DNA follows: TGTGCCAGCAGTGTCATTGCGGGAGGGCCCTTCTCCTACGAGCAGTACTTC.

The rearrangement links TRBV28 to TRBJ1-1, with D hard to call. This CDR3 region has 15 residues. Germline values: CDR1 MDHEN, CDR2 SYDVKM. V was clipped by 6 bases and J by 7 bases, with 21 bases between them. CDR3 sequence: CASSPPWGRKVEAFF. CDR3 nucleotide sequence: TGTGCCAGCAGCCCCCCTTGGGGTCGGAAAGTTGAAGCTTTCTTT. Using reference TRBV28 and TRBJ1-1 for the parts outside the CDR3, the full variable domain is DVKVTQSSRYLVKRTGEKVFLECVQDMDHENMFWYRQDPGLGLRLIYFSYDVKMKEKGDIPEGYSVSREKKERFSLILESASTNQTSMYLCASSPPWGRKVEAFFGQGTRLTVV.

This clonotype was seen many times. The V and J genes are TRBV28 and TRBJ2-7; 11 nucleotides agree with TRBD2. Germline CDR1 MDHEN, CDR2 SYDVKM. This CDR3 contains 19 residues. V shed 5 bases, J shed 4 bases, and the junction held 19 bases outside the gene matches. The CDR3 nucleotides are TGTGCCAGCAGTCCTGACCCCTCCTTGGGACTAGCGGAACGATACGAGCAGTACTTC. It yields the protein CASSPDPSLGLAERYEQYF.

In the case of this clonotype: Mismatch with germline at one junction end may stem from a read error. The genes are TRBV18 and TRBJ1-6; D call uncertain. Germline CDR1 reads KGHSH; CDR2 reads LQKENI. The CDR3 extends over 15 amino acids. The CDR3 DNA is TGTGCCAGCTCACCAGAAAGACTGGAATTTTCACCCTTCCACTTT. Amino acid sequence: CASSPERLEFSPFHF.

This clonotype has a handful of counts. This chain links TRBV28 with TRBJ2-7; tentative D call: TRBD1 (5 bases). Germline V CDR1 and CDR2: MDHEN, SYDVKM. V lost 6 bases to trimming and J lost 2 bases, with 14 bases between them. The CDR3 length is 14 residues. The CDR3 nucleotides read TGTGCCAGCAGGGATTTCAGGGTCCCCTACGAGCAGTACTTC. Residues: CASRDFRVPYEQYF.

In its sample, this clonotype was seen many times. This chain joins TRBV5-1 and TRBJ2-1; 7 positions match TRBD2. The CDR3 consists of 15 residues. The germline gives CDR1 SGHRS, CDR2 YFSETQ. V lost 1 base, J lost 4 bases, and 5 bases stayed unmatched. The CDR3 spells CASSLRPSGYNEQFF. CDR3 nucleotide sequence: TGCGCCAGCAGCTTGAGGCCTAGCGGATACAATGAGCAGTTCTTC.

A few counts support this clonotype. The chain has TRBV18 and TRBJ1-1; D not certain. Germline values: CDR1 KGHSH, CDR2 LQKENI. With 6 bases removed from V and 4 bases from J, the gap between germline ends came to 12 bases. This CDR3 has 13 residues. The CDR3 reads CASSTDLSTEAFF. The CDR3 bases are TGTGCCAGCTCCACGGACTTGAGCACTGAAGCTTTCTTT.

The J gene is TRBJ2-3, the V gene TRBV5-6, with 10 nucleotides matching TRBD2. The V segment lost 3 bases and the J segment 3 bases; nucleotides outside the gene matches: 4. The CDR3 contains 15 residues. CDR1 and CDR2 (germline): SGHDT, YYEEEE. Written as DNA, the CDR3 is TGTGCCAGCAGCTGGGAGCGGGAGGGGACAGATACGCAGTATTTT. Its protein product is CASSWEREGTDTQYF.

This clonotype occurred many times. The rearrangement uses TRBV28 and TRBJ1-2; maybe TRBD1 (6 bases). Germline values: CDR1 MDHEN, CDR2 SYDVKM. The CDR3 covers 16 residues. Trimming shortened V by 9 bases and J by 3 bases, and 23 bases separated the two germline ends. CDR3 amino acids: CASRAAGQPIYYGYTF. The CDR3, as DNA: TGTGCCAGTCGTGCAGCCGGACAGCCCATTTACTATGGCTACACCTTC.